A selection of T cell receptor beta chains follows, all from one sample in a study of T cells in Graves' hyperthyroidism and ophthalmopathy. Via MiXCR, TCRdb re-called the multiplex PCR reads, giving one row per CDR3 protein. The repertoire holds 35,000 to 40,000 distinct CDR3 sequences, about 49% seen once, with 6.2% in the top ten. Sequenced sample: blood. All receptors come from a woman between 50 and 59 years old with Graves' hyperthyroidism that later progressed to Graves' ophthalmopathy. Each CDR3 is given with its conserved first and last residue. A D gene is named only where the DNA matches it firmly. Clone size is not always given. Where it is, it says once, few, many or a class for expanded clones.

V gene: TRBV7-9; J gene: TRBJ1-1; D gene: -; clone size: many; CDR3 protein: CASCSPTMYTEAFF; CDR3 DNA: TGTGCCAGCTGCTCACCGACGATGTACACTGAAGCTTTCTTT
V gene: TRBV20-1; J gene: TRBJ2-7; D gene: TRBD1; clone size: -; CDR3 protein: CSAGCGQGYEQHF; CDR3 DNA: TGCAGTGCTGGCTGTGGACAGGGGTACGAGCAGCACTTC
V gene: TRBV2; J gene: TRBJ1-4; D gene: TRBD1; clone size: many; CDR3 protein: CASRGTGGEKLFF; CDR3 DNA: TGTGCCAGCAGAGGGACAGGTGGTGAAAAACTGTTTTTT
V gene: TRBV12-3/TRBV12-4; J gene: TRBJ2-2; D gene: -; clone size: many; CDR3 protein: CASSSDTGELFF; CDR3 DNA: TGTGCCAGCAGTAGCGACACCGGGGAGCTGTTTTTT
V gene: TRBV3-1; J gene: TRBJ2-7; D gene: -; clone size: many; CDR3 protein: CASSQELARSYEQYF; CDR3 DNA: TGTGCCAGCAGCCAAGAGCTAGCCCGCTCCTACGAGCAGTACTTC
V gene: TRBV29-1; J gene: TRBJ2-5; D gene: TRBD2; clone size: medium-sized; CDR3 protein: CSVGSSGTRLVETQYF; CDR3 DNA: TGCAGCGTTGGGAGTAGCGGGACACGACTGGTGGAGACCCAGTACTTC
V gene: TRBV29-1; J gene: TRBJ2-3; D gene: -; clone size: -; CDR3 protein: CSARGGSTDTQYF; CDR3 DNA: TGCAGCGCACGAGGAGGTAGTACAGATACGCAGTATTTT
V gene: TRBV20-1; J gene: TRBJ2-1; D gene: TRBD2; clone size: -; CDR3 protein: CSVQREGSYNEQFF; CDR3 DNA: TGCAGTGTGCAGCGGGAGGGCTCCTACAATGAGCAGTTCTTC
V gene: TRBV7-2; J gene: TRBJ1-3; D gene: -; clone size: many; CDR3 protein: CASSLTGPSSTGNTIYF; CDR3 DNA: TGTGCCAGCAGTTTGACGGGGCCGTCCTCTACTGGAAACACCATATATTTT
V gene: TRBV11-2; J gene: TRBJ2-7; D gene: TRBD2; clone size: many; CDR3 protein: CASSLVGLAFREQYF; CDR3 DNA: TGTGCCAGCAGCTTAGTGGGACTAGCCTTCCGCGAGCAGTACTTC
V gene: TRBV7-2; J gene: TRBJ2-7; D gene: -; clone size: once; CDR3 protein: CASSPGDNYEQYF; CDR3 DNA: TGTGCCAGCAGCCCGGGGGACAATTACGAGCAGTACTTC
V gene: TRBV6-6; J gene: TRBJ2-7; D gene: -; clone size: many; CDR3 protein: CASSYSGGLKPYEQYF; CDR3 DNA: TGTGCCAGCAGTTACTCTGGAGGGCTTAAGCCCTACGAGCAGTACTTC
V gene: TRBV9; J gene: TRBJ2-5; D gene: -; clone size: medium-sized; CDR3 protein: CASSVDGTVANQYF; CDR3 DNA: TGTGCCAGCAGCGTAGACGGGACGGTGGCCAACCAGTACTTC
V gene: TRBV10-3; J gene: TRBJ1-5; D gene: -; clone size: -; CDR3 protein: CAISEQGGNNQPQHF; CDR3 DNA: TGTGCCATCAGTGAACAGGGCGGGAACAATCAGCCCCAGCATTTT
V gene: TRBV7-4; J gene: TRBJ2-1; D gene: TRBD2; clone size: many; CDR3 protein: CASSLSSGIYNEQFF; CDR3 DNA: TGTGCCAGCAGCCTCTCTAGCGGGATATACAATGAGCAGTTCTTC
V gene: TRBV5-5; J gene: TRBJ1-1; D gene: -; clone size: once; CDR3 protein: CASSFGEFTEASF; CDR3 DNA: TGTGCTAGCAGCTTTGGGGAATTCACTGAAGCTTCCTTT
V gene: TRBV6-2/TRBV6-3; J gene: TRBJ2-1; D gene: TRBD2; clone size: many; CDR3 protein: CASRTLFLAGFNEQFF; CDR3 DNA: TGTGCCAGCAGGACCCTCTTTCTAGCGGGATTCAATGAGCAGTTCTTC
V gene: TRBV20-1; J gene: TRBJ2-5; D gene: -; clone size: few; CDR3 protein: CSASNAGGTQYF; CDR3 DNA: TGCAGTGCTAGTAACGCCGGGGGGACCCAGTACTTC
V gene: TRBV7-2; J gene: TRBJ2-3; D gene: TRBD1; clone size: medium-sized; CDR3 protein: CASSLGRGTGTDTQYF; CDR3 DNA: TGTGCCAGCAGCTTAGGTCGCGGGACAGGGACCGATACGCAGTATTTT
V gene: TRBV6-2/TRBV6-3; J gene: TRBJ2-1; D gene: TRBD2; clone size: many; CDR3 protein: CASRANLAGGSNEQFF; CDR3 DNA: TGTGCCAGCAGAGCAAATCTAGCGGGAGGGAGTAATGAGCAGTTCTTC
V gene: TRBV20-1; J gene: TRBJ1-1; D gene: -; clone size: -; CDR3 protein: CSARDQARGGNLNTEAFF; CDR3 DNA: TGCAGTGCTAGAGATCAGGCACGCGGGGGAAATCTGAACACTGAAGCTTTCTTT
V gene: TRBV2; J gene: TRBJ2-5; D gene: TRBD1; clone size: many; CDR3 protein: CASSRGRETQYF; CDR3 DNA: TGTGCCAGCAGTAGGGGGCGGGAGACCCAGTACTTC
V gene: TRBV7-9; J gene: TRBJ2-2; D gene: -; clone size: many; CDR3 protein: CASSPMGDSSGELFF; CDR3 DNA: TGTGCCAGCAGCCCCATGGGAGATTCTTCCGGGGAGCTGTTTTTT
V gene: TRBV5-6; J gene: TRBJ2-7; D gene: -; clone size: medium-sized; CDR3 protein: CASSLGYFYEQYF; CDR3 DNA: TGTGCCAGCAGCTTGGGCTACTTCTACGAGCAGTACTTC
V gene: TRBV9; J gene: TRBJ1-1; D gene: TRBD1; clone size: -; CDR3 protein: CASSESSGGTEAFF; CDR3 DNA: TGTGCAAGCAGCGAGAGTTCAGGGGGCACTGAAGCTTTCTTT
V gene: TRBV7-2; J gene: TRBJ2-5; D gene: -; clone size: medium-sized; CDR3 protein: CASSLVGRVRVETQYF; CDR3 DNA: TGTGCCAGCAGCTTAGTCGGTCGAGTGAGGGTGGAGACCCAGTACTTC
V gene: TRBV24-1; J gene: TRBJ2-7; D gene: TRBD2; clone size: -; CDR3 protein: CATSGAGGEQYF; CDR3 DNA: TGTGCCACCAGTGGCGCGGGAGGCGAGCAGTACTTC
V gene: TRBV10-1; J gene: TRBJ2-7; D gene: -; clone size: once; CDR3 protein: CASSPPGTSKIYKQYF; CDR3 DNA: TGTGCCAGCTCACCCCCTGGAACTAGCAAGATCTACAAGCAGTACTTC
V gene: TRBV12-3/TRBV12-4; J gene: TRBJ2-7; D gene: -; clone size: few; CDR3 protein: CASSSRGEGVEQYF; CDR3 DNA: TGTGCCAGCAGTTCCAGGGGGGAGGGAGTCGAGCAGTACTTC
V gene: TRBV7-9; J gene: TRBJ2-1; D gene: -; clone size: many; CDR3 protein: CASSSYTRVAGGGEQFF; CDR3 DNA: TGTGCCAGCAGCTCCTACACTCGGGTTGCGGGCGGAGGAGAGCAGTTCTTC
V gene: TRBV9; J gene: TRBJ2-3; D gene: -; clone size: -; CDR3 protein: CASSVAITDTQYF; CDR3 DNA: TGTGCCAGCAGCGTAGCTATAACAGATACGCAGTATTTT
V gene: TRBV10-3; J gene: TRBJ2-3; D gene: -; clone size: medium-sized; CDR3 protein: CAISESMGVGTDTQYF; CDR3 DNA: TGTGCCATCAGTGAGTCGATGGGCGTAGGAACAGATACGCAGTATTTT
V gene: TRBV9; J gene: TRBJ2-3; D gene: -; clone size: -; CDR3 protein: CASSVNGVSYNEQYF; CDR3 DNA: TGTGCCAGCAGCGTAAACGGGGTGTCCTACAATGAGCAGTATTTT
V gene: TRBV7-6; J gene: TRBJ1-3; D gene: TRBD1; clone size: many; CDR3 protein: CASSSNSIQGPSSGNTIYF; CDR3 DNA: TGTGCCAGCAGCAGCAACTCTATACAGGGGCCAAGCTCTGGAAACACCATATATTTT